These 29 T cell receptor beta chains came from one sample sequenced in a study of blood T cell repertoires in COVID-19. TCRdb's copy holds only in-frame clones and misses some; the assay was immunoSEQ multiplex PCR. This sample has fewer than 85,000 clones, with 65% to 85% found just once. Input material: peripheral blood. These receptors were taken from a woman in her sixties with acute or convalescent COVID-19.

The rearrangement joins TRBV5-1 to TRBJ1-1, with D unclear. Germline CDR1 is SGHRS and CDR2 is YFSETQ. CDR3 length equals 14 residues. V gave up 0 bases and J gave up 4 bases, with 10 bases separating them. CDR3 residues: CASSLDHGGTEAFF. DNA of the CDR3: TGCGCCAGCAGCTTGGATCACGGAGGCACTGAAGCTTTCTTT.

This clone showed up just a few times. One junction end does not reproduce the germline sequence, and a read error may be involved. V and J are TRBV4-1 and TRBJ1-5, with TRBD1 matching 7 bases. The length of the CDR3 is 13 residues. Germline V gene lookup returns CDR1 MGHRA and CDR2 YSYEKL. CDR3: CASSQDFGQAQTF. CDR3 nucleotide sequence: TGCGCCAGCAGCCAAGACTTCGGACAGGCCCAAACTTTT.

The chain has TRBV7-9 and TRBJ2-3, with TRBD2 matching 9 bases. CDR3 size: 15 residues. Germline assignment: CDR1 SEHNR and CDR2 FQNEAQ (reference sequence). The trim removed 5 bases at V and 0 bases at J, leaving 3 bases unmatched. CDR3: CASSVSGGSTDTQYF. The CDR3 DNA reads TGTGCCAGCAGCGTTAGCGGGGGAAGCACAGATACGCAGTATTTT.

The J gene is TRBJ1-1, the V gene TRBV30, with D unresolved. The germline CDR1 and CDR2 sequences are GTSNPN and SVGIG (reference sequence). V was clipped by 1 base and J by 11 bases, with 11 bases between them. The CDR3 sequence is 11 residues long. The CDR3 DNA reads TGTGCCTGGAGTGCCCGGGGTTCGGCTTTCTTT. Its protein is CAWSARGSAFF.

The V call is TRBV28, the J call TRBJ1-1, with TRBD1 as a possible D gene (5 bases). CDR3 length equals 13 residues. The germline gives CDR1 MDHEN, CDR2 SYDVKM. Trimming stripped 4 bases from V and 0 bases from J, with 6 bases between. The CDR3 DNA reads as TGTGCCAGCAGTTGGGGGGTGAACACTGAAGCTTTCTTT. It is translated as CASSWGVNTEAFF.

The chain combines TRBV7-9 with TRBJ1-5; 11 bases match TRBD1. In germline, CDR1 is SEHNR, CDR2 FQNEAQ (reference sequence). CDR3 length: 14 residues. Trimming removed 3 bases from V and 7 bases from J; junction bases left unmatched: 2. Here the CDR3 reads CASSLDRGQQPQHF. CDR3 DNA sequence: TGTGCCAGCAGCTTGGACAGGGGGCAGCAGCCCCAGCATTTT. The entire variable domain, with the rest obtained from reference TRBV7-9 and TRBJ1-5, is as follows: DTGVSQNPRHKITKRGQNVTFRCDPISEHNRLYWYRQTLGQGPEFLTYFQNEAQLEKSRLLSDRFSAERPKGSFSTLEIQRTEQGDSAMYLCASSLDRGQQPQHFGDGTRLSIL.

In nucleotides, the CDR3 is TGTGCCAGCAAGGCGGGGAATTCACCCCTCCACTTT. Its translation: CASKAGNSPLHF. The chain couples TRBV25-1 to TRBJ1-6; no definite D call. Germline V gene sequence: CDR1 MGHDK, CDR2 SYGVNS. The CDR3 contains 12 residues. V lost 7 bases and J 7 bases, leaving 8 bases between the germline ends.

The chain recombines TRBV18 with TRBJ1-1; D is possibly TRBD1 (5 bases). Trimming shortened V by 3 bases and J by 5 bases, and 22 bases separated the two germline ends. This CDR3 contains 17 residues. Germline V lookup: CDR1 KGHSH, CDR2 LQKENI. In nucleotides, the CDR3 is TGTGCCAGCTCACCCCAGGGCAACTCCCTGAGTTTTACTGAAGCTTTCTTT. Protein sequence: CASSPQGNSLSFTEAFF.

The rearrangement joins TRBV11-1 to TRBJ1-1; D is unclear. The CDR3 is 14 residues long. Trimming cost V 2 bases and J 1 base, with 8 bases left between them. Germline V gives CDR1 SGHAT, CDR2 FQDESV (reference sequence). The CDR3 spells CASSLRRENTEAFF. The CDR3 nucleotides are TGTGCCAGCAGCTTACGGCGGGAGAACACTGAAGCTTTCTTT.

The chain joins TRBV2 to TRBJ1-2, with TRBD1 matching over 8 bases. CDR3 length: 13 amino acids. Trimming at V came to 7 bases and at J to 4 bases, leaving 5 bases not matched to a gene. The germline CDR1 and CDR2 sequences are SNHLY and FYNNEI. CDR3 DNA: TGTGCCAGCAAAGAGGACAGGGTCTATGGCTACACCTTC. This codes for CASKEDRVYGYTF.

This CDR3 is CASSSGTGPSPLHF. The CDR3 nucleotides are TGTGCCAGCAGTAGTGGGACAGGGCCCTCACCCCTCCACTTT. The J gene is TRBJ1-6, the V gene TRBV6-6; 9 bases match TRBD1. CDR1 is MNHNY, CDR2 SVGAGI, per germline (reference sequence). Losses at the gene ends were 5 bases for V and 10 bases for J; bases not matched to a gene: 6. This CDR3 contains 14 residues.

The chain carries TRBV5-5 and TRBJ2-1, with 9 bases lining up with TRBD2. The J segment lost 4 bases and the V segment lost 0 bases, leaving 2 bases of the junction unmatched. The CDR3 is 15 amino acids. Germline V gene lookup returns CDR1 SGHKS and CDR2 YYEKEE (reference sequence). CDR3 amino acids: CASSLGLAAYNEQFF. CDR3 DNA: TGTGCCAGCAGCTTGGGACTAGCGGCTTACAATGAGCAGTTCTTC.

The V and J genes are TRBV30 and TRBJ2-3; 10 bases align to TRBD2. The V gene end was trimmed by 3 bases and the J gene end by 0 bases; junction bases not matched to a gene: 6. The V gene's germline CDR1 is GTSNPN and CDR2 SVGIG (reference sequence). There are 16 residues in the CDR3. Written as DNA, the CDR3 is TGTGCCTGGAGACTAGCGGGGATCCTAAGCACAGATACGCAGTATTTT. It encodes CAWRLAGILSTDTQYF.

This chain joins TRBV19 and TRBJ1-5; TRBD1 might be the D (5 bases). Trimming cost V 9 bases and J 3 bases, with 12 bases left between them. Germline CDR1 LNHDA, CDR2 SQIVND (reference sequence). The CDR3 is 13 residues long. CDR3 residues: CASWGLTNQPQHF. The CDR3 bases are TGTGCCAGCTGGGGACTGACCAATCAGCCCCAGCATTTT.

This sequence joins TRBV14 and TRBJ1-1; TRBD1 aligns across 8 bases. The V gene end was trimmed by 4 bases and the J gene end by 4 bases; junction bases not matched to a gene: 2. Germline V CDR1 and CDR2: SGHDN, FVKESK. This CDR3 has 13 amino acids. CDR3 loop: CASSPTGGTEAFF. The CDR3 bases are TGTGCCAGCAGCCCCACAGGGGGCACTGAAGCTTTCTTT.

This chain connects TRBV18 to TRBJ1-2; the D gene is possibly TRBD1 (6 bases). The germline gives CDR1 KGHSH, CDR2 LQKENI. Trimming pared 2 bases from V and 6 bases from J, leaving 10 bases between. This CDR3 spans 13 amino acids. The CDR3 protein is CASSPARGDGYTF. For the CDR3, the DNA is TGTGCCAGCTCACCAGCCAGGGGAGATGGCTACACCTTC.

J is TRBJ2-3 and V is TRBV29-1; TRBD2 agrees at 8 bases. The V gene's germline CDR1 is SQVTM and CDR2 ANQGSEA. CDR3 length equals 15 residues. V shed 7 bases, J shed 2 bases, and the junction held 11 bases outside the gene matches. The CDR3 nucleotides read TGCAGCGCTCAAGCCGGGACTAGTCACACAGATACGCAGTATTTT. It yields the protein CSAQAGTSHTDTQYF.

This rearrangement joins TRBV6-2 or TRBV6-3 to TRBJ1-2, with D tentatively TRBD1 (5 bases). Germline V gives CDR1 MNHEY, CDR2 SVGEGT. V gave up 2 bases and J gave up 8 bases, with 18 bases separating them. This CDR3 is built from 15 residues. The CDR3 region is CASSYPGTGVRGYTF. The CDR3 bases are TGTGCCAGCAGTTACCCGGGGACGGGAGTACGAGGCTACACCTTC.

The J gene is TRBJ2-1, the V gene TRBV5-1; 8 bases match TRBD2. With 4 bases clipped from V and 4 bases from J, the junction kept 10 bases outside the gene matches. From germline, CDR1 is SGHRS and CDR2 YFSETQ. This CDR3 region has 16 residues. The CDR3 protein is CASSRASGRGYNEQFF. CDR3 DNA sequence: TGCGCCAGCAGCCGGGCTAGCGGGCGGGGATACAATGAGCAGTTCTTC.

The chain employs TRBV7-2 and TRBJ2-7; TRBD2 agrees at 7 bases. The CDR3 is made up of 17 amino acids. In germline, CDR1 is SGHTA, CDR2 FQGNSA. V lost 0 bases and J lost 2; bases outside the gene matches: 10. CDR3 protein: CASSLARSRGSPYEQYF. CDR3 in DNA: TGTGCCAGCAGCTTAGCGCGTTCGCGGGGGAGCCCCTACGAGCAGTACTTC.

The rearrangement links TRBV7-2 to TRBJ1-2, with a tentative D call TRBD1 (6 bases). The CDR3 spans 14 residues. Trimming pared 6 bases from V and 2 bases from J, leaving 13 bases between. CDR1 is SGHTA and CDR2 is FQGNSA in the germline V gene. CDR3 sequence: CASSRGQGNYGYTF. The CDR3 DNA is TGTGCCAGCAGTCGGGGTCAGGGGAACTATGGCTACACCTTC.

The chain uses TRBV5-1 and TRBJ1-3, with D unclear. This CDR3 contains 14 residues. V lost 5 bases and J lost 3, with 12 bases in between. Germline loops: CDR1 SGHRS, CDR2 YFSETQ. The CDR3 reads CASSPAAVGNTIYF. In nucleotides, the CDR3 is TGCGCCAGCAGTCCAGCAGCGGTTGGAAACACCATATATTTT. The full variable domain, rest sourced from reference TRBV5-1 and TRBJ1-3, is KAGVTQTPRYLIKTRGQQVTLSCSPISGHRSVSWYQQTPGQGLQFLFEYFSETQRNKGNFPGRFSGRQFSNSRSEMNVSTLELGDSALYLCASSPAAVGNTIYFGEGSWLTVV.

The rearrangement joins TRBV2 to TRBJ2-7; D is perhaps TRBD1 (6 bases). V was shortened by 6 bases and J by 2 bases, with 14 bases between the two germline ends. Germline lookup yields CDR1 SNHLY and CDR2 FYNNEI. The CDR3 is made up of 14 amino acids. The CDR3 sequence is CASRPGQGAYEQYF. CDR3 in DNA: TGTGCCAGCAGACCGGGACAAGGAGCCTACGAGCAGTACTTC.

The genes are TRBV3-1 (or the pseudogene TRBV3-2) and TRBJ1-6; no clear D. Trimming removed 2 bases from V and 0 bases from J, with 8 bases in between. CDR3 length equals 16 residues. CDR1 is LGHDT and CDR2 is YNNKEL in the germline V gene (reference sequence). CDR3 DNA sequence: TGTGCCAGCAGCCAATGGTTGAGCTCCTATAATTCACCCCTCCACTTT. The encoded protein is CASSQWLSSYNSPLHF.

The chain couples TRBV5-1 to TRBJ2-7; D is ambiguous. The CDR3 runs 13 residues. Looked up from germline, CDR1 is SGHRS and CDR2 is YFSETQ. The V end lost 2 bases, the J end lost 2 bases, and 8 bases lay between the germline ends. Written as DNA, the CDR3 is TGCGCCAGCAGCTTAGGAGAGGCCTACGAGCAGTACTTC. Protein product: CASSLGEAYEQYF.

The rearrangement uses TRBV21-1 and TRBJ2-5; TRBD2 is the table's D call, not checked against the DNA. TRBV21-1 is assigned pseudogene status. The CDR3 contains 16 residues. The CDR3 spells CASRTKIYTFSETQYF. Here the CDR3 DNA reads TGTGCCAGCAGAACTAAGATATACACTTTCTCTGAGACCCAGTACTTC.

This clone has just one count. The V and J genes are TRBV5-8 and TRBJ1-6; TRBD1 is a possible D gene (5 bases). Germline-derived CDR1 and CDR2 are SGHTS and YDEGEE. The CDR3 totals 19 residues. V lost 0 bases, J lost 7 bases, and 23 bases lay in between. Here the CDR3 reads CASSLGGGTPLRSNSPLHF. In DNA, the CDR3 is TGTGCCAGCAGCTTGGGTGGTGGGACTCCCCTCCGCTCCAATTCACCCCTCCACTTT.

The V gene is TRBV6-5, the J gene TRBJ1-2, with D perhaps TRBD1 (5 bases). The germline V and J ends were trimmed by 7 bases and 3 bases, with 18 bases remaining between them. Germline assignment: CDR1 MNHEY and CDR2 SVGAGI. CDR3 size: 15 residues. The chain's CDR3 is CASTDKRGAYYGYTF. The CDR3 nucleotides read TGTGCCAGCACCGACAAACGTGGGGCTTACTATGGCTACACCTTC.

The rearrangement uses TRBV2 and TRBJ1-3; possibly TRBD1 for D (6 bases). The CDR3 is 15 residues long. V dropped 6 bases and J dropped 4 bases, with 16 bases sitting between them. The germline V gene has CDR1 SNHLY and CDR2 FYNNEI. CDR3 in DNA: TGTGCCAGCAGCCCGGGGGGCTTGGGCGGAAACACCATATATTTT. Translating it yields CASSPGGLGGNTIYF.